Listed below are T cell receptor beta chains from one sample, sequenced in a study of PD-L1 blockade in urothelial cancer. The table came from immunoSEQ multiplex PCR; TCRdb's copy has only in-frame clones and leaves some out. The table has 55,000 or so clones, under 90% seen once. Sequences were derived from PBMCs, sampled around atezolizumab (anti-PD-L1) treatment. The receptors stem from a man aged 35-49 years with urothelial cancer. CDR3s include the opening cysteine and the closing phenylalanine or tryptophan. The D gene is left open where the match is weak. Clone size appears in some rows only: once, few, many, or a class for an expanded clone.

>-|TRBJ2-6|-|TRBV7-9
CASRGQVGANVLTF
TGTGCCAGCAGGGGGCAGGTTGGGGCCAACGTCCTGACTTTC
>TRBD2|TRBJ2-1|-|TRBV19
CASSNAGTSGTNEQFF
TGTGCCAGTAGTAATGCAGGGACTAGCGGGACCAATGAGCAGTTCTTC
>TRBD2|TRBJ2-7|-|TRBV11-3
CASSLDRGLAGGSEYF
TGTGCCAGCAGCTTAGATCGCGGACTAGCGGGAGGCTCTGAGTACTTC
>TRBD2|TRBJ2-7|-|TRBV5-1
CASSLGVLAGVNYEQYF
TGCGCCAGCAGCTTGGGGGTTTTGGCGGGAGTCAACTACGAGCAGTACTTC
>TRBD2|TRBJ2-5|-|TRBV10-3
CAISESGGGPGETQYF
TGTGCCATCAGTGAGTCGGGGGGAGGGCCGGGAGAGACCCAGTACTTC
>TRBD1|TRBJ2-2|-|TRBV7-3
CASSPGQHRTGELFF
TGTGCCAGCAGCCCGGGACAGCACCGGACCGGGGAGCTGTTTTTT
>TRBD1|TRBJ2-5|-|TRBV7-3
CASSPGTGASQTQYF
TGTGCCAGCAGCCCCGGGACAGGGGCATCGCAGACCCAGTACTTC
>TRBD2|TRBJ2-1|-|TRBV6-6
CASRELAGVTNEQFF
TGTGCCAGCAGGGAATTAGCGGGAGTAACGAATGAGCAGTTCTTC
>-|TRBJ2-2|-|TRBV27
CASSLSGFGPGELFF
TGTGCCAGCAGTTTATCTGGTTTTGGCCCCGGGGAGCTGTTTTTT
>-|TRBJ2-5|medium-sized|TRBV13
CASSLGHSWGGETQYF
TGTGCCAGCAGCTTAGGTCACTCGTGGGGAGGAGAGACCCAGTACTTC
>-|TRBJ2-1|-|TRBV6-1
CASMDSSHEQFF
TGTGCCAGCATGGACAGCAGCCATGAGCAGTTCTTC
>-|TRBJ1-1|-|TRBV9
CASSVAGQNTEAFF
TGTGCCAGCAGCGTGGCAGGGCAGAACACTGAAGCTTTCTTT
>-|TRBJ1-1|-|TRBV4-3
CASSQDQGRVEAFF
TGCGCCAGCAGCCAAGACCAGGGCAGGGTTGAAGCTTTCTTT
>-|TRBJ1-5|once|TRBV7-9
CASSIGTRNQPQHF
TGTGCCAGCAGCATCGGGACACGCAATCAGCCCCAGCATTTT
>TRBD2|TRBJ2-1|-|TRBV5-4
CASSRAGGRNNEQFF
TGTGCCAGCAGCCGCGCTGGCGGGAGGAACAATGAGCAGTTCTTC
>-|TRBJ1-5|once|TRBV15
CATSRVGESNQPQHF
TGTGCCACCAGCAGAGTCGGGGAAAGCAATCAGCCCCAGCATTTT
>-|TRBJ2-1|-|TRBV7-2
CASSLESIGHPRNEQFF
TGTGCCAGCAGCTTAGAGTCTATTGGACACCCAAGGAATGAGCAGTTCTTC
>TRBD2|TRBJ2-7|-|TRBV7-8
CASSFGRVDEQYF
TGTGCCAGCAGCTTTGGGAGGGTAGACGAGCAGTACTTC
>TRBD2|TRBJ2-5|-|TRBV11-2
CASSSVPREGTQYF
TGTGCCAGCAGCTCGGTCCCAAGGGAGGGGACCCAGTACTTC
>-|TRBJ1-2|-|TRBV19
CASKIGDNSNYGYTF
TGTGCCAGTAAGATCGGGGACAACTCTAACTATGGCTACACCTTC
>-|TRBJ2-5|-|TRBV28
CASSLPAGQETQYF
TGTGCCAGCAGTTTACCGGCGGGACAAGAGACCCAGTACTTC
>-|TRBJ2-1|-|TRBV18
CASSPDQGQFF
TGTGCCAGCTCCCCTGATCAGGGGCAGTTCTTC
>TRBD1|TRBJ2-5|-|TRBV18
CASSKGQGGETQYF
TGTGCCAGCTCAAAAGGACAGGGCGGGGAGACCCAGTACTTC
>-|TRBJ2-2|few|TRBV6-4
CASSDRGTGELFF
TGTGCCAGCAGTGACAGGGGCACCGGGGAGCTGTTTTTT
>TRBD2|TRBJ2-5|-|TRBV28
CASSGAGGGRETQYF
TGTGCCAGCAGCGGGGCGGGAGGGGGTCGAGAGACCCAGTACTTC
>TRBD2|TRBJ2-1|once|TRBV14
CASKGSRLRGSSNEQFF
TGTGCCAGCAAGGGCTCTCGTTTGCGGGGGAGCAGCAATGAGCAGTTCTTC
>TRBD2|TRBJ2-1|-|TRBV19
CASKGRESYNEQFF
TGTGCCAGTAAAGGGCGGGAGTCCTACAATGAGCAGTTCTTC
>-|TRBJ2-5|-|TRBV7-8
CASSPDRRTQYF
TGTGCCAGCAGCCCGGACAGAAGGACCCAGTACTTC
>TRBD2|TRBJ2-7|-|TRBV6-5
CASSTSGAYYEQYF
TGTGCCAGCAGTACTAGCGGGGCATACTACGAGCAGTACTTC
>-|TRBJ2-1|-|TRBV7-2
CASSLGEWQFF
TGTGCCAGCAGCTTAGGGGAGTGGCAGTTCTTC
>-|TRBJ2-2|once|TRBV7-3
CASSSAREGTGELFF
TGTGCCAGCAGCTCGGCCAGGGAAGGCACCGGGGAGCTGTTTTTT
>-|TRBJ2-7|-|TRBV14
CASSRPRGKIEGDEQYF
TGTGCCAGCAGCCGGCCAAGGGGAAAAATTGAAGGCGACGAGCAGTACTTC
>-|TRBJ2-7|-|TRBV2
CASSEMTDLPYEQYF
TGTGCCAGCAGTGAAATGACAGATCTTCCCTACGAGCAGTACTTC
>TRBD2|TRBJ2-3|-|TRBV5-4
CASSPRNPAGAADTQYF
TGTGCCAGCAGCCCCAGAAACCCAGCGGGAGCGGCAGATACGCAGTATTTT
>TRBD2|TRBJ2-7|-|TRBV30
CAWSGGRSSYEQYF
TGTGCCTGGAGTGGCGGGAGAAGCTCCTACGAGCAGTACTTC
>TRBD1|TRBJ1-2|-|TRBV9
CASSRDRVEGYTF
TGTGCCAGCAGCCGGGACAGGGTTGAAGGCTACACCTTC
>-|TRBJ1-2|-|TRBV28
CASRTGGNYGYTF
TGTGCCAGCAGAACGGGGGGCAACTATGGCTACACCTTC
>-|TRBJ1-5|once|TRBV19
CASSPLINQPQHF
TGTGCCAGTAGTCCCTTAATCAATCAGCCCCAGCATTTT